This T cell receptor beta chain was identified during a study of cytomegalovirus exposure and HLA in healthy donors. Overall study results and limits: Immune exposure was documented only through CMV serostatus. Other equally common chains were less clonally expanded than HLA-associated TCR beta chains, a later analysis showed. Previous analysis showed most TCR beta V segments were productive about 87% or about 30% of the time. The authors enumerated over 150 TCR beta chains as linked to cytomegalovirus.

The study ran its PCR with 60 Vbeta and 13 Jbeta primers. This table comes from immunoSEQ multiplex PCR, and its TCRdb copy is limited to in-frame clones, with some not included. The profile shows around 140,000 clones, approximately 70% of them singletons. CDR1 is SGHTA, CDR2 FQGNSA, per germline. This CDR3 has 12 residues. The V end was cut by 5 bases, the J end by 11 bases, with 13 bases between. Worth noting for this clone: The antigen remains unidentified.

This receptor was identified in a woman younger than 35 in good health and CMV-seronegative. The gene calls are TRBV7-2 and TRBJ1-5, with D possibly TRBD1 on 5 matching bases. The specimen was PBMCs. The CDR3 spells CASSIGRGTQHF. For the CDR3, the DNA is TGTGCCAGCAGCATCGGGCGGGGGACCCAGCATTTT. Full variable domain (outside the CDR3, taken from reference TRBV7-2 and TRBJ1-5): GAGVSQSPSNKVTEKGKDVELRCDPISGHTALYWYRQSLGQGLEFLIYFQGNSAPDKSGLPSDRFSAERTGGSVSTLTIQRTQQEDSAVYLCASSIGRGTQHFGDGTRLSIL.